This TCR beta chain was documented in a study of naive and memory T cell subsets. The study, taken as a whole, reports: Especially in CD8 cells, naive repertoires contained a few larger clonotypes, possibly CD45RA-re-expressing memory cells. TCR counts from RNA may reflect activation-linked expression changes. Gini index rose across naive, CM, EM and EMRA in CD4 and CD8.

The beta constant-region primer was an equimolar mix of two oligonucleotides covering TRBC1 and TRBC2. Nested alpha and beta constant-region primers with the SP2 primer drove four PCR rounds on ligated cDNA. TCRdb recomputed calls from the UMI-ligation and nested PCR reads with MiXCR, one row per CDR3 protein. The table shows approximately 140,000 distinct CDR3 sequences, with roughly 20% occurring only once. The CDR3 runs 17 residues. CDR1 is SGHAT and CDR2 is FQNNGV in the germline V gene. V shed 1 base and J shed 1 base, with 14 bases lying between them. Cells stained for CD3, CD4, CD8, CD45RA, CD27 and viability were sorted into four CD45RA/CD27 subsets. This clonotype was seen a handful of times. Antigen: not known.

The chain recombines TRBV11-2 with TRBJ2-1; D may be TRBD2 (6 bases). Sequenced: naive CD4+ T cells from blood. The sequence came from a human donor in good health. The CDR3 protein is CASSLGLRERSYNEQFF. CDR3 DNA: TGTGCCAGCAGCTTAGGTTTGCGGGAACGGTCCTACAATGAGCAGTTCTTC.